Listed here is a single T cell receptor (beta chain). The sample originates from a study of blood T cell repertoires in COVID-19. As for the study in general: Spain, Italy and the United States supplied samples that represented acute and convalescent COVID-19. PBMCs, B-cell-depleted T cells, or T cells were the source of the cDNA or gDNA that made up the material.

Study processing details: Estimated nucleated cell counts came from reference gene primer amplification. The data were produced by immunoSEQ multiplex PCR, yet TCRdb's version contains in-frame clones alone and is incomplete. The DNA was the basis for D and trimming; V, J and clone size are from that table. The data show 110,000 or so clones, approximately 84% seen once. Sequenced input: peripheral blood. This TCR was recovered from a woman aged 35 to 49 with acute or convalescent COVID-19.

Here the CDR3 DNA reads TGTGCCAGCAGCTTTCGGGGGATAGGCGGCTACACCTTC. This sequence encodes CASSFRGIGGYTF. The V and J genes are TRBV5-4 and TRBJ1-2; TRBD1 might be the D (5 bases). The CDR3 covers 13 residues. V was trimmed by 2 bases and J by 8 bases, leaving 13 bases between them. Per germline, CDR1 SGHNT and CDR2 YYREEE (reference sequence).